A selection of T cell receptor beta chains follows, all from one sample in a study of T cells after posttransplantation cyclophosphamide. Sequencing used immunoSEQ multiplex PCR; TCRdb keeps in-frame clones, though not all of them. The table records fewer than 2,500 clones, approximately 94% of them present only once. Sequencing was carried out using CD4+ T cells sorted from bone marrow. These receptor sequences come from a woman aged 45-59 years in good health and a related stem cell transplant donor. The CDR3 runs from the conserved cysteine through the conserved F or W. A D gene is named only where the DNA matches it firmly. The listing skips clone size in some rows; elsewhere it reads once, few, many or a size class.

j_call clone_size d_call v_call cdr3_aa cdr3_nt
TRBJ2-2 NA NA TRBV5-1 CASSWDLGGAGELFF TGCGCCAGCAGCTGGGATCTGGGGGGTGCCGGGGAGCTGTTTTTT
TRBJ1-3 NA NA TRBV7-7 CASSPKSSGNTIYF TGTGCCAGCAGCCCGAAGAGCTCTGGAAACACCATATATTTT
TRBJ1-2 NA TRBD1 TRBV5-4 CASSLRGGISNGYTF TGTGCCAGCAGCTTGAGAGGGGGCATATCAAATGGCTACACCTTC
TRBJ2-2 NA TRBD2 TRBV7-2 CASSLVASGNTGELFF TGTGCCAGCAGCTTAGTAGCTAGCGGGAACACCGGGGAGCTGTTTTTT
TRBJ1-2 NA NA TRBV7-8 CASSPEEADGYTF TGTGCCAGCAGCCCCGAAGAGGCGGATGGCTACACCTTC
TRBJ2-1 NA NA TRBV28 CASSFEGTYNEQFF TGTGCCAGCAGTTTCGAGGGTACCTACAATGAGCAGTTCTTC
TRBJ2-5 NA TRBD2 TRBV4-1 CASSQDLASGGITETQYF TGCGCCAGCAGCCAAGATTTGGCTAGCGGGGGGATAACTGAGACCCAGTACTTC
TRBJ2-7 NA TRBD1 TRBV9 CASSAEPDRGEQYF TGTGCCAGCAGCGCCGAACCGGACAGGGGCGAGCAGTACTTC
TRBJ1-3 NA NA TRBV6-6 CASSYQISGNTIYF TGTGCCAGCAGTTACCAGATCTCTGGAAACACCATATATTTT
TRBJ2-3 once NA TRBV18 CASSPRRDTSGTDTQYF TGTGCCAGCTCACCGCGAAGGGACACTAGCGGCACAGATACGCAGTATTTT
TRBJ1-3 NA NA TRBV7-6 CASSLVVSGNTIYF TGTGCCAGCAGCTTAGTCGTGTCTGGAAACACCATATATTTT
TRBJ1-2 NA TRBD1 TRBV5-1 CASSKDRGNGGYTF TGCGCCAGCAGCAAGGACAGGGGGAACGGTGGCTACACCTTC
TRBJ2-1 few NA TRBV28 CASSHDEGGRMNEQFF TGTGCCAGCAGCCACGATGAGGGTGGGAGAATGAATGAGCAGTTCTTC
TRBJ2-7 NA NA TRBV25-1 CASSPSTGLAYEQYF TGTGCCAGCAGTCCCTCGACAGGACTAGCCTACGAGCAGTACTTC
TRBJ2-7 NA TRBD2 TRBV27 CARGTSGFLDEQYF TGTGCTAGGGGAACTAGCGGGTTTTTGGACGAGCAGTACTTC
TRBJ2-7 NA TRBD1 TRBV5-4 CASSPGTEDYEQYF TGTGCCAGCAGCCCCGGGACAGAGGACTACGAGCAGTACTTC
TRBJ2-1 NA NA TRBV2 CASSEARDFYNEQFF TGTGCCAGCAGTGAAGCCCGGGACTTCTACAATGAGCAGTTCTTC
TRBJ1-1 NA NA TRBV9 CASSVEGPGGTEAFF TGTGCCAGCAGCGTCGAGGGGCCGGGGGGCACTGAAGCTTTCTTT
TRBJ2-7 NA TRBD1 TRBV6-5 CASSYLPTGAPYEQYF TGTGCCAGCAGTTACCTCCCGACAGGGGCCCCCTACGAGCAGTACTTC
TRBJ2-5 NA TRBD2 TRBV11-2 CASSPRTSGGQETQYF TGTGCCAGCAGCCCCAGGACTAGCGGGGGGCAAGAGACCCAGTACTTC
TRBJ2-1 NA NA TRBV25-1 CASSEWTAYNEQFF TGTGCCAGCAGTGAGTGGACAGCCTACAATGAGCAGTTCTTC
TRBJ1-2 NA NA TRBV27 CASKSPAGFDYGYTF TGTGCCAGCAAATCGCCGGCGGGGTTCGACTATGGCTACACCTTC